What follows are 18 T cell receptor beta chains derived from one specimen sequenced in a study of T-cell reconstitution after alpha-beta-depleted transplantation in children. A TCRbeta library incorporating unique molecular identifiers was prepared. From the PCR reads, TCRdb called clonotypes with MiXCR, one entry per CDR3 protein. The sample has about 120,000 distinct CDR3 sequences; under 25% are singletons. The sequences come from PBMCs, mostly from graft donor cells, collected 180 days after TCRalphabeta/CD19-depleted stem cell transplant. Every receptor here comes from a male patient aged 2-10 years who had a stem cell transplant for chronic granulomatous disease, so the T cells may come from the graft donor.

The chain links TRBV7-9 to TRBJ2-7, with unresolved D. V was pared by 4 bases and J by 1 base, with 8 bases between. This CDR3 spans 13 amino acids. Germline CDR1 reads SEHNR; CDR2 reads FQNEAQ (reference sequence). The CDR3 sequence is CASSSTVSYEQYF. Here the CDR3 DNA reads TGTGCCAGCAGCTCAACAGTTTCCTACGAGCAGTACTTC.

The chain couples TRBV5-5 to TRBJ1-5, with a possible D match to TRBD1 (5 bases). This CDR3 is built from 14 residues. Germline values: CDR1 SGHKS, CDR2 YYEKEE (reference sequence). V was pared by 3 bases and J by 2 bases, with 9 bases between. The CDR3 DNA is TGTGCCAGCAGCTCGGGACCGGGCAATCAGCCCCAGCATTTT. Amino acids: CASSSGPGNQPQHF.

This clonotype was counted a few times. This chain uses TRBV5-5 with TRBJ1-5, with D perhaps matching TRBD1 (6 bases). CDR3 size: 14 residues. The V end lost 4 bases, the J end lost 5 bases, and 13 bases lay between the germline ends. Germline V gene data show CDR1 as SGHKS and CDR2 as YYEKEE (reference sequence). CDR3 sequence: CASSPQGRDQPQHF. CDR3 nucleotide sequence: TGTGCCAGCAGCCCACAGGGTCGGGATCAGCCCCAGCATTTT.

The chain uses TRBV5-1 and TRBJ2-5; D is unresolved. The V end was cut by 8 bases, the J end by 2 bases, with 4 bases between. Germline V gene lookup returns CDR1 SGHRS and CDR2 YFSETQ. The CDR3 is 10 amino acids. The CDR3 sequence is CAREQETQYF. CDR3 in DNA: TGCGCCAGGGAACAAGAGACCCAGTACTTC.

This clonotype showed up many times. The V call is TRBV7-9, the J call TRBJ1-4, with TRBD1 matching over 7 bases. The germline CDR1 and CDR2 sequences are SEHNR and FQNEAQ (reference sequence). The CDR3 extends over 16 amino acids. J was trimmed by 0 bases and V by 6 bases; bases with no gene match: 7. The CDR3 loop is CASRRTGTATNEKLFF. The DNA of the CDR3 is TGTGCCAGCAGACGGACAGGCACCGCAACTAATGAAAAACTGTTTTTT.

This clonotype was seen at least ten times. The V call is TRBV7-9, the J call TRBJ2-1; 14 bases are shared with TRBD2. The germline gives CDR1 SEHNR, CDR2 FQNEAQ (reference sequence). The CDR3 has 18 residues. J gave up 6 bases and V 2 bases, and 9 bases lay outside the gene matches. CDR3 nucleotide sequence: TGTGCCAGCAGCTTAACAAAGACTAGCGGGGGGGTTCTCAATGAGCAGTTCTTC. Translation: CASSLTKTSGGVLNEQFF.

The V gene is TRBV18, the J gene TRBJ2-5; tentatively, D is TRBD2 (6 bases). The length of the CDR3 is 12 residues. The germline V gene has CDR1 KGHSH and CDR2 LQKENI. Between the trimmed V and J ends, which lost 2 bases and 7 bases, there was a span of 8 bases. The CDR3 coding sequence is TGTGCCAGCTCACCAAAGGGAGGGACCCAGTACTTC. Protein sequence: CASSPKGGTQYF.

This clonotype was seen a few times. This chain uses TRBV12-3 or TRBV12-4 with TRBJ2-7; TRBD1 matches 7 bases. The junction had 4 bases not matched to a gene; V was cut back by 5 bases and J by 3 bases. The CDR3 spans 13 residues. As DNA, the CDR3 is TGTGCCAGCAGTCAGGGGGAGTTCTACGAGCAGTACTTC. This encodes CASSQGEFYEQYF.

This clonotype was seen repeatedly, ten times or more. This chain links TRBV29-1 with TRBJ1-5, with TRBD1 as a possible D gene (5 bases). V lost 6 bases and J 1 base, leaving 13 bases between the germline ends. Germline values: CDR1 SQVTM, CDR2 ANQGSEA. CDR3 size: 14 residues. CDR3 bases: TGCAGCGTAGACAAGACAGTCAGCAATCAGCCCCAGCATTTT. Translating it yields CSVDKTVSNQPQHF.

This clonotype was found many times. This chain links TRBV7-2 with TRBJ2-7; D possibly corresponds to TRBD1 (6 bases). This CDR3 has 15 residues. Germline values: CDR1 SGHTA, CDR2 FQGNSA. Trimming took off 2 bases at V and 2 bases at J, with 13 bases between the two ends. CDR3 loop: CASSLRNRETYEQYF. For the CDR3, the DNA is TGTGCCAGCAGCTTAAGAAACAGGGAAACCTACGAGCAGTACTTC. Variable domain in full (rest from reference TRBV7-2 and TRBJ2-7): GAGVSQSPSNKVTEKGKDVELRCDPISGHTALYWYRQSLGQGLEFLIYFQGNSAPDKSGLPSDRFSAERTGGSVSTLTIQRTQQEDSAVYLCASSLRNRETYEQYFGPGTRLTVT.

The rearrangement links TRBV10-3 to TRBJ2-5; no definite D call. CDR1 and CDR2 (germline): ENHRY, SYGVKD. With 6 bases removed from V and 5 bases from J, the gap between germline ends came to 16 bases. The CDR3 runs 14 residues. CDR3 coding DNA: TGTGCCATCAGGGGGATGGCGATGGATGAGACCCAGTACTTC. Translating it yields CAIRGMAMDETQYF.

This clonotype was detected ten times or more. The chain joins TRBV20-1 to TRBJ2-5; perhaps TRBD2 as D (6 bases). CDR1 is DFQATT and CDR2 is SNEGSKA in the germline V gene (reference sequence). V lost 4 bases and J 5 bases, leaving 14 bases between the germline ends. The CDR3 is 13 amino acids. The CDR3 sequence is CSAIQRVQETQYF. For the CDR3, the DNA is TGCAGTGCTATACAGCGGGTTCAGGAGACCCAGTACTTC.

This chain joins TRBV20-1 and TRBJ2-3; unclear D gene. The length of the CDR3 is 16 residues. Germline-derived CDR1 and CDR2 are DFQATT and SNEGSKA (reference sequence). V shed 2 bases and J shed 3 bases, with 18 bases lying between them. CDR3 sequence: CSARRPHLPMTDTQYF. The CDR3 DNA reads TGCAGTGCTAGAAGGCCCCACCTACCGATGACAGATACGCAGTATTTT.

This clonotype has more than one count but fewer than ten. This chain joins TRBV6-5 and TRBJ1-2; maybe TRBD1 (6 bases). This CDR3 is built from 14 residues. Between the trimmed V and J ends, which lost 0 bases and 1 base, there was a span of 6 bases. The germline V gene has CDR1 MNHEY and CDR2 SVGAGI. CDR3 region: CASSYSGGNYGYTF. In nucleotides, the CDR3 is TGTGCCAGCAGTTACTCAGGGGGTAACTATGGCTACACCTTC.

This clonotype came up many times. The chain has TRBV20-1 and TRBJ2-7; TRBD1 matches 9 bases. There are 15 residues in the CDR3. V lost 0 bases to trimming and J lost 0 bases; unmatched junction nucleotides: 3. Germline CDR1 DFQATT, CDR2 SNEGSKA (reference sequence). CDR3 region: CSARDPGQGSYEQYF. CDR3 DNA: TGCAGTGCTAGAGATCCGGGACAGGGCTCCTACGAGCAGTACTTC.

A single count supports this clonotype. This chain links TRBV6-6 with TRBJ2-3; D call uncertain. The CDR3 runs to 13 residues. V was pared by 6 bases and J by 3 bases, with 10 bases between. From germline, CDR1 is MNHNY and CDR2 SVGAGI (reference sequence). The CDR3 is CASSLVETDTQYF. The CDR3 nucleotides are TGTGCCAGCAGCCTCGTGGAAACAGATACGCAGTATTTT.

This clonotype has only a few counts. The chain has TRBV12-3 or TRBV12-4 and TRBJ2-7, with a tentative D call TRBD2 (5 bases). The V and J ends lost 4 bases and 4 bases respectively, with 8 bases between them. The CDR3 length is 12 residues. The CDR3 spells CASSWTPYEQYF. CDR3 sequence (DNA): TGTGCCAGCAGTTGGACTCCTTACGAGCAGTACTTC.

The CDR3 reads CASSLPRGGDTQYF. The CDR3 DNA is TGCGCCAGCAGCTTGCCGAGGGGCGGGGATACGCAGTATTTT. The chain joins TRBV5-1 to TRBJ2-3; D possibly uses TRBD1 or TRBD2 (5 bases each). V was shortened by 1 base and J by 6 bases, with 12 bases between the two germline ends. This CDR3 region has 14 residues. CDR1 is SGHRS, CDR2 YFSETQ, per germline.